This T cell receptor (beta chain) came from a study of T cell repertoires in cytomegalovirus infection. Findings and caveats of the study: Dominating the ex vivo response were TCR beta clonotypes that were CMV-specific and HLA-C-restricted.

At least ten counts were recorded for this clonotype. Its antigen is still unknown. Losses at the gene ends were 4 bases for V and 7 bases for J; bases not matched to a gene: 11. Germline-derived CDR1 and CDR2 are SGHNT and YYREEE (reference sequence). The CDR3 is made up of 15 amino acids. A single record per CDR3 protein comes from TCRdb applying MiXCR to the reads. This repertoire shows 200,000 to 300,000 distinct CDR3 sequences, approximately 13% found once; its top ten account for roughly 8.7%. The source material was PBMCs. V is TRBV5-4 and J is TRBJ1-2, with 9 bases that match TRBD1. The TCR comes from a human donor in good health (CMV status not recorded). Some clones in this sample may be carry-over from other donors' samples. CDR3: CASSLFGTGISGYTF. In nucleotides, the CDR3 is TGTGCCAGCAGCCTCTTCGGGACAGGGATTAGTGGCTACACCTTC. The variable domain in full, with the rest retrieved from reference TRBV5-4 and TRBJ1-2, is ETGVTQSPTHLIKTRGQQVTLRCSSQSGHNTVSWYQQALGQGPQFIFQYYREEENGRGNFPPRFSGLQFPNYSSELNVNALELDDSALYLCASSLFGTGISGYTFGSGTRLTVV.